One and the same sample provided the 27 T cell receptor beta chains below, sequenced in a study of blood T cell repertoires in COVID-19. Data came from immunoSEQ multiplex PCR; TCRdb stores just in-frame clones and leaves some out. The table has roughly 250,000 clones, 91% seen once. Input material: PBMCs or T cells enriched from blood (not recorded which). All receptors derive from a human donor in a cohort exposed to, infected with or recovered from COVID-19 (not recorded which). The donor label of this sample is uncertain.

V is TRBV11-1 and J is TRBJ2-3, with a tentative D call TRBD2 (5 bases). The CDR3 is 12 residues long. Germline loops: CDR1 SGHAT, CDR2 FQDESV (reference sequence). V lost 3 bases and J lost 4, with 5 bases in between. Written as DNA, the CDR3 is TGTGCCAGCAGCTTGGAGGCAGATACGCAGTATTTT. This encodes CASSLEADTQYF.

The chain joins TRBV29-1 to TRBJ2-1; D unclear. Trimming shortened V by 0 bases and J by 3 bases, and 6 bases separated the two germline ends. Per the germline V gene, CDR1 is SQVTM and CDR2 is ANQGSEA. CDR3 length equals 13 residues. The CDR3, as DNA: TGCAGCGTTGAAGAGTACAACTACAATGAGCAGTTCTTC. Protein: CSVEEYNYNEQFF.

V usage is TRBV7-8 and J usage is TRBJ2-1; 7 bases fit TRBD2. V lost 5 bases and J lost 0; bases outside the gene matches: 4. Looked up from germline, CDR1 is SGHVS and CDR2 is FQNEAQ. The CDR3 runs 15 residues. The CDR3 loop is CASSVRESSYNEQFF. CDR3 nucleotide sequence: TGTGCCAGCAGCGTGCGGGAGAGCTCCTACAATGAGCAGTTCTTC.

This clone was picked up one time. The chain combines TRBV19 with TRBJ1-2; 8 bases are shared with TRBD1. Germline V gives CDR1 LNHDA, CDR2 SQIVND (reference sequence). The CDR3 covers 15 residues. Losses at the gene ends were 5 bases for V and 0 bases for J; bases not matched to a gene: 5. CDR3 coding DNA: TGTGCCAGTAGTGCCAGGGGGCGGACTAACTATGGCTACACCTTC. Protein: CASSARGRTNYGYTF.

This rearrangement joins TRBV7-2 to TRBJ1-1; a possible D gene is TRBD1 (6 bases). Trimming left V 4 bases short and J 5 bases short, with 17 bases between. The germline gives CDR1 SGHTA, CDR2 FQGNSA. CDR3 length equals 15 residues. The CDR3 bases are TGTGCCAGCAGCTCCCGCTCAGGGGTTGGAACTGAAGCTTTCTTT. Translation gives CASSSRSGVGTEAFF.

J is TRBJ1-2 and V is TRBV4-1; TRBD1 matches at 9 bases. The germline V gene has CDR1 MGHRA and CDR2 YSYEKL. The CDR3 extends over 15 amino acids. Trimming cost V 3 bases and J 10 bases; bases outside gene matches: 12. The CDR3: CASSHSHDRGRNYTF. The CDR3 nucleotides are TGCGCCAGCAGCCATTCCCACGACAGGGGGAGAAACTACACCTTC.

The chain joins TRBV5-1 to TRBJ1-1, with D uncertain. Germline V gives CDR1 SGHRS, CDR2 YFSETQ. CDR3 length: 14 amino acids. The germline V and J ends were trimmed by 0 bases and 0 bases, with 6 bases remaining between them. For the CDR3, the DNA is TGCGCCAGCAGCTTGGCCAGGTTGAACACTGAAGCTTTCTTT. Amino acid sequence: CASSLARLNTEAFF.

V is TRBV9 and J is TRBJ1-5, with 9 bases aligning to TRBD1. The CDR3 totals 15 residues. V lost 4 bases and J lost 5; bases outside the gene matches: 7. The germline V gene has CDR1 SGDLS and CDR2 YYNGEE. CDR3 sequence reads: CASSKGQGRDQPQHF. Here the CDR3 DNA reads TGTGCCAGCAGCAAGGGACAGGGTCGGGATCAGCCCCAGCATTTT.

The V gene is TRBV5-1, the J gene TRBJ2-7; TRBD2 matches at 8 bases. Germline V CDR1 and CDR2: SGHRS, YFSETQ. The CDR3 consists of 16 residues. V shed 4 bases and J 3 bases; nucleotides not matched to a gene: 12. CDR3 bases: TGCGCCAGCAGCAACCAGAGCGGGGGCCGAGACTACGAGCAGTACTTC. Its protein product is CASSNQSGGRDYEQYF. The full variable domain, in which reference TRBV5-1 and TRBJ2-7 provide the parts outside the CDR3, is KAGVTQTPRYLIKTRGQQVTLSCSPISGHRSVSWYQQTPGQGLQFLFEYFSETQRNKGNFPGRFSGRQFSNSRSEMNVSTLELGDSALYLCASSNQSGGRDYEQYFGPGTRLTVT.

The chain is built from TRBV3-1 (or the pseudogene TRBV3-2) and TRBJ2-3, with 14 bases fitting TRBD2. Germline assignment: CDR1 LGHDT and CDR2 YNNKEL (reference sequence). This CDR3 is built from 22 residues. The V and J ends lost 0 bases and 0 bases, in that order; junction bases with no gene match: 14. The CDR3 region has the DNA TGTGCCAGCAGCCAAGACTTCGGGACTAGCGGGGGAGGAACCTCTAGCACAGATACGCAGTATTTT. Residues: CASSQDFGTSGGGTSSTDTQYF.

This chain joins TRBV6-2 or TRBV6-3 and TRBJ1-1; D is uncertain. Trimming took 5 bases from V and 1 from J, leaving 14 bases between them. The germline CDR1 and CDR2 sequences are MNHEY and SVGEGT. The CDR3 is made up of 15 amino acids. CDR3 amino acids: CASSPRHHENTEAFF. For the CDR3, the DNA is TGTGCCAGCAGTCCCCGACATCACGAGAACACTGAAGCTTTCTTT.

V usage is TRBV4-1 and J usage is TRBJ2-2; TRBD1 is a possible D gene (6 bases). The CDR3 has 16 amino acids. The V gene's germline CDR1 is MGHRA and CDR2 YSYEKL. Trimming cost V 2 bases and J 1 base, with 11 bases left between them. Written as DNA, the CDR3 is TGCGCCAGCAGCCAACAGGGGATGGGGAACACCGGGGAGCTGTTTTTT. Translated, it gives CASSQQGMGNTGELFF.

As DNA, the CDR3 is TGTGCCAGCAGTTACTCGACAGGGCACCGTAATTCACCCCTCCACTTT. Residues: CASSYSTGHRNSPLHF. This chain uses TRBV6-5 with TRBJ1-6; 7 bases align to TRBD1. J was trimmed by 6 bases and V by 0 bases; bases with no gene match: 5. CDR1 and CDR2 from the germline V gene are MNHEY and SVGAGI. The CDR3 has 16 amino acids.

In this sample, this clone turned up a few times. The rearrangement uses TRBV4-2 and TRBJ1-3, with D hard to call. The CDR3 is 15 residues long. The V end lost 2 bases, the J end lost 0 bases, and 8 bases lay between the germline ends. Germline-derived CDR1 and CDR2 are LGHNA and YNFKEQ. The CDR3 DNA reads TGTGCCAGCAGCCAATTAAAAGCCTCTGGAAACACCATATATTTT. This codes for CASSQLKASGNTIYF.

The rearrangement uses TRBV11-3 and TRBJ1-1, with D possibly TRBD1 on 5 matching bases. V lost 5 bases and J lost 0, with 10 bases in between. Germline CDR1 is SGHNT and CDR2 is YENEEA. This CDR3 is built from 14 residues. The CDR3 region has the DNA TGTGCCAGCAGCAAAACAGGTATGAACACTGAAGCTTTCTTT. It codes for CASSKTGMNTEAFF.

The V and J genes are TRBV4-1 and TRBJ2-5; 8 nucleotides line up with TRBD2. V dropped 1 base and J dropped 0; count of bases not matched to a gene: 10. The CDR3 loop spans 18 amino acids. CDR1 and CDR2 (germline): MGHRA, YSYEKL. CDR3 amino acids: CASSQGITGGGNQETQYF. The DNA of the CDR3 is TGCGCCAGCAGCCAAGGGATAACGGGGGGGGGTAACCAAGAGACCCAGTACTTC.

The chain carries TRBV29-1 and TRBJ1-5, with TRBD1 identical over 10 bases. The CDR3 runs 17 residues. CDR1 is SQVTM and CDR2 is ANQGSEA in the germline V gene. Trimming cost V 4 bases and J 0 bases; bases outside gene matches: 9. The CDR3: CSVAATGGAGSNQPQHF. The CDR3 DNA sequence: TGCAGCGTTGCCGCGACAGGGGGCGCGGGTAGCAATCAGCCCCAGCATTTT.

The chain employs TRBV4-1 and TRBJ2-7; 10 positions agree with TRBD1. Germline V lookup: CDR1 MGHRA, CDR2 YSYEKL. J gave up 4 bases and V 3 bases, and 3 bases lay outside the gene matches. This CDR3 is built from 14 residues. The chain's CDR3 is CASSQGQGTYEQYF. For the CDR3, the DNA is TGCGCCAGCAGCCAGGGACAGGGGACTTACGAGCAGTACTTC.

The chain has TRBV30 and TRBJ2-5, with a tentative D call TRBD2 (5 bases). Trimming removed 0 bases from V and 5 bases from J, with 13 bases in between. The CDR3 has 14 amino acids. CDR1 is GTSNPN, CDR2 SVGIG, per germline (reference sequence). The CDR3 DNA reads TGTGCCTGGAGTGTTATGGCCCGCGGGGAGACCCAGTACTTC. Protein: CAWSVMARGETQYF.

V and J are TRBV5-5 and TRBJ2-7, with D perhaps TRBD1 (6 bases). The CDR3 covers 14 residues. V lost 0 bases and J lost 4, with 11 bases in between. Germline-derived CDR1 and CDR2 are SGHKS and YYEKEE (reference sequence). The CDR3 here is CASSLAGQGYEQYF. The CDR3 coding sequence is TGTGCCAGCAGCTTGGCCGGGCAGGGGTACGAGCAGTACTTC.

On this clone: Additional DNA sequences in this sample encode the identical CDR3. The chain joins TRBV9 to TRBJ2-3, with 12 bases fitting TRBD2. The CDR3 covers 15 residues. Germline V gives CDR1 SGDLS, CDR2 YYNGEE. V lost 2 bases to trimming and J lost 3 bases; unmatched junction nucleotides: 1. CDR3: CASSVGTSGTDTQYF. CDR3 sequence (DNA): TGTGCCAGCAGCGTTGGGACTAGCGGGACAGATACGCAGTATTTT.

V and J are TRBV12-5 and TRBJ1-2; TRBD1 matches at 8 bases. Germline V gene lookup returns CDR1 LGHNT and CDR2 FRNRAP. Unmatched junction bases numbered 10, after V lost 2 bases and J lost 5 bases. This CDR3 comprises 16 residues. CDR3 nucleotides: TGTGCTAGTGGTTTGCAAAAAACCGGGACAGGATATGGCTACACCTTC. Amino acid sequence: CASGLQKTGTGYGYTF.

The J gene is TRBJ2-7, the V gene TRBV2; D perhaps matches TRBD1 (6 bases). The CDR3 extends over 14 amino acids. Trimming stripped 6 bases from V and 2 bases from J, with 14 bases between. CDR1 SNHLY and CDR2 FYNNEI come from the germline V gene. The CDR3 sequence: CASRRTETTYEQYF. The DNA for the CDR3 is TGTGCCAGCAGGAGGACAGAGACCACCTACGAGCAGTACTTC.

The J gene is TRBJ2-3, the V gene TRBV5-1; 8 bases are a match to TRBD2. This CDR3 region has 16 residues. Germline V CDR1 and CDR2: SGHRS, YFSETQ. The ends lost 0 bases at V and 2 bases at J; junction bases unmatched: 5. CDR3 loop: CASSLGRLAITDTQYF. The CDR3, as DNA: TGCGCCAGCAGCTTGGGGAGACTAGCGATCACAGATACGCAGTATTTT.

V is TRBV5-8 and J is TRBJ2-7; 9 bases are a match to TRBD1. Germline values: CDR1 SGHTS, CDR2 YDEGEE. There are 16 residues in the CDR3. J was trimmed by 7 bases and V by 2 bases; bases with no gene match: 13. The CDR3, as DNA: TGTGCCAGCAGCTTACCCGGGACAGGGTGGACGACGGAGCAGTACTTC. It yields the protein CASSLPGTGWTTEQYF.

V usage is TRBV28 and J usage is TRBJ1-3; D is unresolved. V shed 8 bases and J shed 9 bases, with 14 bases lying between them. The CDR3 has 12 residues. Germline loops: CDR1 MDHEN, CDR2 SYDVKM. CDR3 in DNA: TGTGCCAGCGCCCCCCCGACGGGCACCATATATTTT. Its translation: CASAPPTGTIYF.

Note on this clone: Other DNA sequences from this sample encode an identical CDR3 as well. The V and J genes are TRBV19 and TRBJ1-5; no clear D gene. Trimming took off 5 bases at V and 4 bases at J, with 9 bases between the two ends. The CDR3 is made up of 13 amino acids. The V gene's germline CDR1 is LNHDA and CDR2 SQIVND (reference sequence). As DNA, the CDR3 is TGTGCCAGTAGTTCTCCTCAGAATCAGCCCCAGCATTTT. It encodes CASSSPQNQPQHF.